Shown below are 28 T cell receptor beta chains from a single sample sequenced in a study of blood T cells in healthy people across ages. A J-beta primer mix and a sample-barcoded 5' primer were used in a second PCR of roughly 7 to 12 cycles. In TCRdb, the 5' RACE reads were re-called with MiXCR into one record per CDR3 protein. The sample consists of 1.4 million or so distinct CDR3 sequences, approximately 43% of them appearing once. The specimen sequenced was blood. The receptors come from a young woman in good health.

There are a few counts of this clonotype. V usage is TRBV29-1 and J usage is TRBJ1-1, with D uncertain. CDR1 SQVTM and CDR2 ANQGSEA come from the germline V gene. CDR3 length: 12 amino acids. V lost 7 bases and J 0 bases, leaving 9 bases between the germline ends. The CDR3 nucleotides are TGCAGCGAGCGGAAAGTGAACACTGAAGCTTTCTTT. Translated: CSERKVNTEAFF.

This clonotype was recorded many times. The chain links TRBV7-2 to TRBJ2-5; D perhaps matches TRBD1 (5 bases). Looked up from germline, CDR1 is SGHTA and CDR2 is FQGNSA. CDR3 length equals 15 residues. V dropped 2 bases and J dropped 11 bases, with 21 bases sitting between them. The CDR3 coding sequence is TGTGCCAGCAGCTTAACCGCTGCCCAGGGCAATGAGCAGTACTTC. Translating gives CASSLTAAQGNEQYF.

This sequence joins TRBV27 and TRBJ2-1; D is unresolved. The tail of the sequence fits TRBJ2-7 better, so the J call may be wrong. CDR1 is MNHEY, CDR2 SMNVEV, per germline (reference sequence). This CDR3 has 15 residues. DNA of the CDR3: TGTGCCAGCAGTTTAGTAAGTAGCTCCTACAATGAGCAGTACTTC. As protein: CASSLVSSSYNEQYF.

V usage is TRBV5-1 and J usage is TRBJ2-1; the D is unclear. Germline V CDR1 and CDR2: SGHRS, YFSETQ. This CDR3 comprises 15 residues. Trimming removed 0 bases from V and 4 bases from J, with 11 bases in between. The CDR3 loop is CASSLAGPQYNEQFF. As DNA, the CDR3 is TGCGCCAGCAGCTTGGCAGGACCGCAGTACAATGAGCAGTTCTTC.

The chain has TRBV12-3 or TRBV12-4 and TRBJ2-4; D call uncertain. The end of the DNA is better explained by TRBJ2-7, so the J call may be wrong. This CDR3 has 15 residues. The CDR3, as DNA: TGTGCCAGCAGTCCCCATAACAATTTTCCCTACGAGCAGTACTTC. It yields the protein CASSPHNNFPYEQYF.

About this clonotype: This may come from a read error, since a much larger clone is one base off. This chain uses TRBV4-2 with TRBJ2-1, with 11 bases identical to TRBD1. Germline values: CDR1 LGHNA, CDR2 YNFKEQ. The V and J ends lost 0 bases and 6 bases, in that order; junction bases with no gene match: 4. The CDR3 totals 16 residues. CDR3 protein: CASSQEPGTGGNEQFF. In nucleotides, the CDR3 is TGTGCCAGCAGCCAAGAGCCGGGGACAGGGGGCAATGAGCAGTTCTTC.

The rearrangement joins TRBV11-2 to TRBJ1-1; the D is unclear. The CDR3 has 13 residues. In germline, CDR1 is SGHAT, CDR2 FQNNGV. V lost 0 bases to trimming and J lost 10 bases, with 12 bases between them. The CDR3 is CASSLDEVTRAFF. DNA of the CDR3: TGTGCCAGCAGCTTAGATGAGGTAACCAGAGCTTTCTTT.

This clonotype has just one count. A read error is possible here, since a much larger clone lies one base away. V usage is TRBV7-2 and J usage is TRBJ2-3; 7 nucleotides agree with TRBD2. Germline V lookup: CDR1 SGHTA, CDR2 FQGNSA. The CDR3 runs to 15 residues. CDR3: CASSPFGLGLDMQYF. The CDR3 coding sequence is TGTGCCAGCAGCCCATTCGGACTAGGATTAGATATGCAGTATTTT.

The CDR3 bases are TGTGCCAGCAGCTTGGGGACAGGTCCAGGCTACACCTTC. Its protein is CASSLGTGPGYTF. The J gene is TRBJ1-2, the V gene TRBV11-1; 8 bases map to TRBD1. Looked up from germline, CDR1 is SGHAT and CDR2 is FQDESV (reference sequence). The V gene end was trimmed by 3 bases and the J gene end by 8 bases; junction bases not matched to a gene: 5. This CDR3 spans 13 amino acids.

At least ten counts were recorded for this clonotype. The genes are TRBV12-3 or TRBV12-4 and TRBJ2-1; 7 positions agree with TRBD1. Trimming cost V 5 bases and J 5 bases; bases outside gene matches: 12. There are 16 residues in the CDR3. The CDR3 sequence is CASSPRSGQINNEQFF. The CDR3 nucleotides are TGTGCCAGCAGTCCCCGCTCGGGACAGATCAACAATGAGCAGTTCTTC.

The rearrangement joins TRBV5-6 to TRBJ2-1; 10 bases are shared with TRBD1. CDR1 SGHDT and CDR2 YYEEEE come from the germline V gene. J was trimmed by 3 bases and V by 2 bases; bases with no gene match: 2. The length of the CDR3 is 15 residues. The CDR3 nucleotides are TGTGCCAGCAGCTTTGGGGACAGGGGCTACAATGAGCAGTTCTTC. It is translated as CASSFGDRGYNEQFF.

The V and J genes are TRBV11-2 and TRBJ2-6; no clear D gene. CDR3 size: 19 residues. CDR1 and CDR2 (germline): SGHAT, FQNNGV. Deletions cut 0 bases from V and 4 bases from J, with 19 bases between. This chain's CDR3 is CASSLDRIDVESGANVLTF. In DNA form, the CDR3 reads TGTGCCAGCAGCTTAGATCGGATAGACGTAGAATCGGGGGCCAACGTCCTGACTTTC.

This chain uses TRBV7-2 with TRBJ1-5; D gene uncertain. Between the trimmed V and J ends, which lost 5 bases and 5 bases, there was a span of 22 bases. CDR3 length: 17 amino acids. The germline gives CDR1 SGHTA, CDR2 FQGNSA. DNA of the CDR3: TGTGCCAGCAGCCAAATGGATTATCGGGCGTTGGATCAGCCCCAGCATTTT. Residues: CASSQMDYRALDQPQHF. Complete variable domain (other parts from reference TRBV7-2 and TRBJ1-5): GAGVSQSPSNKVTEKGKDVELRCDPISGHTALYWYRQSLGQGLEFLIYFQGNSAPDKSGLPSDRFSAERTGGSVSTLTIQRTQQEDSAVYLCASSQMDYRALDQPQHFGDGTRLSIL.

This clonotype was seen a few times. V gene TRBV27 combines with J gene TRBJ2-5, with TRBD2 as a possible D gene (5 bases). CDR3 length equals 15 residues. Germline CDR1 MNHEY, CDR2 SMNVEV (reference sequence). The ends were cut back, 0 bases at V and 5 bases at J, with 13 bases in the middle. As DNA, the CDR3 is TGTGCCAGCAGTTTATCGTCCCGGGGTTATGAGACCCAGTACTTC. This gives the protein CASSLSSRGYETQYF.

CDR3 protein: CASRPRTSGAATDTQYF. The CDR3 nucleotides are TGCGCCAGCAGGCCCCGGACTTCTGGGGCCGCAACAGATACGCAGTATTTT. This rearrangement joins TRBV4-3 to TRBJ2-3; D assignment may be TRBD1 or TRBD2 (5 bases each). The germline CDR1 and CDR2 sequences are LGHNA and YSLEER. There are 17 residues in the CDR3. V was cut by 6 bases and J by 3 bases, with 22 bases left in between.

V gene TRBV27 combines with J gene TRBJ2-3; a weak D match, TRBD1 (5 bases). V was pared by 5 bases and J by 7 bases, with 10 bases between. The CDR3 contains 12 residues. Germline V gene data show CDR1 as MNHEY and CDR2 as SMNVEV (reference sequence). The DNA of the CDR3 is TGTGCCAGCAGTCCCGACAGTAATACGCAGTATTTT. It specifies CASSPDSNTQYF.

This chain uses TRBV9 with TRBJ1-3; the D is unclear. V shed 0 bases and J shed 0 bases, with 16 bases lying between them. This CDR3 region has 18 residues. Germline CDR1 is SGDLS and CDR2 is YYNGEE. CDR3 sequence (DNA): TGTGCCAGCAGCGTAGAACAAGGTTTCTGTGGCTCTGGAAACACCATATATTTT. Residues: CASSVEQGFCGSGNTIYF.

The chain links TRBV12-3 or TRBV12-4 to TRBJ1-1; 8 bases align to TRBD1. The J segment lost 5 bases and the V segment lost 3 bases, leaving 8 bases of the junction unmatched. CDR3 size: 15 residues. CDR3 coding DNA: TGTGCCAGCAGTTTGGGCAGGGGGCAATTAACTGAAGCTTTCTTT. Translation gives CASSLGRGQLTEAFF.

This chain joins TRBV12-3 or TRBV12-4 and TRBJ2-1, with TRBD1 identical over 8 bases. The trim removed 6 bases at V and 8 bases at J, leaving 9 bases unmatched. The CDR3 loop spans 14 amino acids. The CDR3: CASRTGQGFDEQFF. In DNA form, the CDR3 reads TGTGCCAGCAGAACCGGACAGGGTTTCGATGAGCAGTTCTTC.

This clonotype has just a few counts. This rearrangement joins TRBV7-9 to TRBJ2-1; D call uncertain. The germline V gene has CDR1 SEHNR and CDR2 FQNEAQ (reference sequence). Between the trimmed V and J ends, which lost 1 base and 7 bases, there was a span of 8 bases. The CDR3 has 13 residues. CDR3 bases: TGTGCCAGCAGCTTAGTAGCCGGGAATGAGCAGTTCTTC. Its protein is CASSLVAGNEQFF.

The chain joins TRBV12-3 or TRBV12-4 to TRBJ2-5; possible D gene TRBD2, 6 bases. Trimming stripped 7 bases from V and 11 bases from J, with 26 bases between. This CDR3 region has 15 residues. The CDR3 nucleotides are TGTGCCAGCACCCCCAGGGAGGCAACCTACAATGAGCAGTACTTC. The encoded protein is CASTPREATYNEQYF.

V usage is TRBV29-1 and J usage is TRBJ2-7; 8 nucleotides match TRBD1. Trimming took 1 base from V and 5 from J; bases not matched to a gene: 7. This CDR3 comprises 14 residues. Germline lookup yields CDR1 SQVTM and CDR2 ANQGSEA. The CDR3: CSVEGRTGRNEQYF. The CDR3 DNA sequence: TGCAGCGTTGAAGGCCGGACAGGGAGGAACGAGCAGTACTTC.

This clonotype has more than one count but fewer than ten. Its ends do not fully match the called genes, so a read error is possible. The V gene is TRBV29-1, the J gene TRBJ1-1; perhaps TRBD1 as D (6 bases). CDR3 length: 12 amino acids. CDR1 SQVTM and CDR2 ANQGSEA come from the germline V gene. The CDR3 loop reads CTVGGADTEAFF. CDR3 DNA: TGCACCGTTGGGGGGGCCGACACTGAAGCTTTCTTT.

The count of this clonotype is one. Germline and junction disagree at one end, which may indicate a read error. The chain is built from TRBV3-1 and TRBJ2-7; no clear D gene. This CDR3 is 15 amino acids long. In germline, CDR1 is LGHDT, CDR2 YNNKEL (reference sequence). CDR3 in amino acids: CASSQDVAATYEQNF. DNA of the CDR3: TGTGCCAGCAGCCAAGATGTAGCCGCGACCTACGAGCAGAACTTC.

The chain uses TRBV5-1 and TRBJ1-1, with D hard to call. V was trimmed by 0 bases and J by 2 bases, leaving 8 bases between them. The CDR3 consists of 14 residues. The germline CDR1 and CDR2 sequences are SGHRS and YFSETQ. The DNA for the CDR3 is TGCGCCAGCAGCTTGGCCCCACCTAACACTGAAGCTTTCTTT. This codes for CASSLAPPNTEAFF.

The V and J genes are TRBV15 and TRBJ2-5; no firm D call. This CDR3 spans 13 amino acids. Germline CDR1 is LNHNV and CDR2 is YYDKDF (reference sequence). Between the trimmed V and J ends, which lost 0 bases and 11 bases, there was a span of 13 bases. The CDR3 region is CATSRDVYNEQYF. In nucleotides, the CDR3 is TGTGCCACCAGCAGAGATGTGTACAATGAGCAGTACTTC.

The V and J genes are TRBV12-5 and TRBJ1-1; 7 bases fit TRBD1. CDR1 LGHNT and CDR2 FRNRAP come from the germline V gene. The CDR3 is 14 amino acids. J gave up 0 bases and V 6 bases, and 4 bases lay outside the gene matches. The CDR3 DNA follows: TGTGCTAGTGGCCCGGGACAGTTGAACACTGAAGCTTTCTTT. Its translation: CASGPGQLNTEAFF.

This chain uses TRBV2 with TRBJ2-1, with D possibly TRBD2 on 6 matching bases. V was pared by 2 bases and J by 5 bases, with 10 bases between. There are 14 residues in the CDR3. Germline assignment: CDR1 SNHLY and CDR2 FYNNEI. Here the CDR3 reads CASSELAADNEQFF. The CDR3 DNA reads TGTGCCAGCAGTGAATTAGCGGCAGACAATGAGCAGTTCTTC.